This entry lists 9 T cell receptor beta chains sequenced from one sample in a study of blood T cell repertoires in COVID-19. Clones were read by immunoSEQ multiplex PCR, and TCRdb kept only the in-frame ones, dropping some. This sample yields about 240,000 clones, of which roughly 80% are seen a single time; 3.4% belongs to the top ten. The sequencing sample was made of peripheral blood. The receptors come from a woman under 30 with acute or convalescent COVID-19.

This clone occurred once. The chain combines TRBV20-1 with TRBJ2-7, with 10 positions matching TRBD2. The CDR3 loop spans 15 amino acids. The V gene end was trimmed by 3 bases and the J gene end by 4 bases; junction bases not matched to a gene: 9. The V gene's germline CDR1 is DFQATT and CDR2 SNEGSKA (reference sequence). CDR3 protein: CSASLISGRGYEQYF. For the CDR3, the DNA is TGCAGTGCTAGTCTGATAAGCGGGAGGGGTTACGAGCAGTACTTC.

This chain uses TRBV9 with TRBJ2-1, with 10 nucleotides matching TRBD2. The CDR3 runs 16 residues. CDR1 is SGDLS, CDR2 YYNGEE, per germline. The V segment lost 2 bases and the J segment 3 bases; nucleotides outside the gene matches: 5. The CDR3 DNA follows: TGTGCCAGCAGCGTCGGTAGCGGGAGGATCTACAATGAGCAGTTCTTC. Protein: CASSVGSGRIYNEQFF.

The CDR3 protein is CASTPRSTGELFF. The CDR3 coding sequence is TGTGCCAGCACTCCGAGGAGTACCGGGGAGCTGTTTTTT. The chain uses TRBV6-5 and TRBJ2-2; D is ambiguous. The CDR3 is 13 amino acids. V lost 7 bases and J lost 5, with 11 bases in between. Germline values: CDR1 MNHEY, CDR2 SVGAGI.

The rearrangement joins TRBV10-2 to TRBJ2-3; a possible D gene is TRBD2 (5 bases). Germline CDR1 is WSHSY and CDR2 is SAAADI. Trimming cost V 6 bases and J 6 bases, with 19 bases left between them. The length of the CDR3 is 15 residues. CDR3 amino acids: CASSGVLTVSDTQYF. As DNA, the CDR3 is TGCGCCAGCAGCGGGGTCCTAACGGTTTCGGATACGCAGTATTTT.

The rearrangement joins TRBV7-9 to TRBJ1-5, with 8 nucleotides matching TRBD1. The CDR3 extends over 16 amino acids. V lost 0 bases to trimming and J lost 5 bases; unmatched junction nucleotides: 6. The V gene's germline CDR1 is SEHNR and CDR2 FQNEAQ (reference sequence). The CDR3 is CASSLAEQGAYQPQHF. The DNA of the CDR3 is TGTGCCAGCAGCTTAGCGGAGCAGGGGGCGTATCAGCCCCAGCATTTT.

The rearrangement uses TRBV5-1 and TRBJ1-4; D is undetermined. V lost 0 bases, J lost 4 bases, and 10 bases lay in between. Germline V gene lookup returns CDR1 SGHRS and CDR2 YFSETQ. The CDR3 sequence is 15 residues long. This chain's CDR3 is CASSLGQVYNEKLFF. The DNA of the CDR3 is TGCGCCAGCAGCTTGGGTCAGGTTTATAATGAAAAACTGTTTTTT.

The chain combines TRBV6-5 with TRBJ1-1; D is perhaps TRBD1 (6 bases). The germline V and J ends were trimmed by 0 bases and 6 bases, with 8 bases remaining between them. The CDR3 consists of 13 residues. Per the germline V gene, CDR1 is MNHEY and CDR2 is SVGAGI. CDR3 sequence: CASSYSQGPEAFF. The CDR3 nucleotides read TGTGCCAGCAGTTACTCACAGGGCCCTGAAGCTTTCTTT.

This CDR3 is CASSFGFLRLAGGPDTQYF. The CDR3 DNA reads TGTGCCAGCAGTTTCGGGTTTCTCCGACTAGCGGGAGGGCCAGATACGCAGTATTTT. The gene calls are TRBV28 and TRBJ2-3; TRBD2 matches at 14 bases. The CDR3 runs 19 residues. Looked up from germline, CDR1 is MDHEN and CDR2 is SYDVKM. The trim removed 3 bases at V and 4 bases at J, leaving 12 bases unmatched.

This clone was counted a few times. The V gene is TRBV4-3, the J gene TRBJ2-7; 9 nucleotides agree with TRBD1. The CDR3 contains 15 residues. Per the germline V gene, CDR1 is LGHNA and CDR2 is YSLEER. V lost 0 bases and J lost 6; bases outside the gene matches: 6. CDR3 sequence (DNA): TGCGCCAGCAGCCAAGAGGGAGACAGGGGGATCGAGCAGTACTTC. This sequence encodes CASSQEGDRGIEQYF.